Shown below are 16 T cell receptor beta chains from a single sample sequenced in a study of T cell responses to AZD1222 COVID-19 vaccine. The repertoire was sequenced with immunoSEQ multiplex PCR; TCRdb's copy has only in-frame clones and lacks some. Of 110,000 or so clones detected, around 87% appear once; the ten largest clones hold around 4.6%. The source material was peripheral blood, sampled 28 days after the second AZD1222 dose. These receptors were taken from an adult who received the AZD1222 COVID-19 vaccine.

The gene calls are TRBV11-2 and TRBJ1-2; the D is unclear. V lost 4 bases, J lost 8 bases, and 14 bases lay in between. CDR1 and CDR2 (germline): SGHAT, FQNNGV. This CDR3 has 13 amino acids. CDR3 DNA: TGTGCCAGCAGCTCCCCCCGGTTTGGGGGCTACACCTTC. Translating it yields CASSSPRFGGYTF. The full variable domain, completed using reference TRBV11-2 and TRBJ1-2, is EAGVAQSPRYKIIEKRQSVAFWCNPISGHATLYWYQQILGQGPKLLIQFQNNGVVDDSQLPKDRFSAERLKGVDSTLKIQPAKLEDSAVYLCASSSPRFGGYTFGSGTRLTVV.

The V and J genes are TRBV9 and TRBJ1-2, with TRBD1 matching 10 bases. Germline V lookup: CDR1 SGDLS, CDR2 YYNGEE. This CDR3 has 14 residues. The V gene end was trimmed by 4 bases and the J gene end by 6 bases; junction bases not matched to a gene: 6. CDR3 nucleotide sequence: TGTGCCAGCAGCACCGGGACAGGGGAGGATGGCTACACCTTC. Encoded protein: CASSTGTGEDGYTF.

V and J are TRBV4-2 and TRBJ2-7; 9 nucleotides line up with TRBD2. Germline V gives CDR1 LGHNA, CDR2 YNFKEQ. V shed 0 bases, J shed 5 bases, and the junction held 5 bases outside the gene matches. The CDR3 is 15 residues long. CDR3 residues: CASSQEGSGSNEQYF. The CDR3 DNA reads as TGTGCCAGCAGCCAAGAGGGTAGCGGGAGCAACGAGCAGTACTTC.

This clone is a singleton in its sample. The chain has TRBV27 and TRBJ1-1; TRBD1 matches 7 bases. Germline CDR1 is MNHEY and CDR2 is SMNVEV (reference sequence). The junction had 13 bases not matched to a gene; V was cut back by 6 bases and J by 0 bases. This CDR3 region has 17 residues. CDR3 region: CASSGRQGWNMNTEAFF. CDR3 in DNA: TGTGCCAGCAGCGGGCGACAGGGCTGGAACATGAACACTGAAGCTTTCTTT.

The chain uses TRBV5-5 and TRBJ2-5, with D possibly TRBD1 on 5 matching bases. CDR1 is SGHKS, CDR2 YYEKEE, per germline (reference sequence). The CDR3 loop spans 14 amino acids. Deletions cut 5 bases from V and 4 bases from J, with 15 bases between. The CDR3 nucleotides read TGTGCCAGCAGTTTCAGGGAAGTAGCAGAGACCCAGTACTTC. It yields the protein CASSFREVAETQYF.

The chain links TRBV6-6 to TRBJ1-2; 8 bases match TRBD1. CDR3 length: 12 residues. Germline CDR1 MNHNY, CDR2 SVGAGI (reference sequence). V lost 8 bases, J lost 3 bases, and 2 bases stayed unmatched. CDR3 sequence reads: CASEQGDYGYTF. In DNA, the CDR3 is TGTGCCAGCGAACAGGGGGACTATGGCTACACCTTC.

This chain connects TRBV5-6 to TRBJ2-3, with no clear D. The CDR3 is 12 residues long. V gave up 1 base and J gave up 5 bases, with 5 bases separating them. Germline-derived CDR1 and CDR2 are SGHDT and YYEEEE. The CDR3 DNA reads as TGTGCCAGCAGCTTGTGGCTAGATACGCAGTATTTT. This encodes CASSLWLDTQYF.

This clone has only one observation. V is TRBV29-1 and J is TRBJ1-2; D is perhaps TRBD1 (5 bases). The CDR3 sequence is 12 residues long. V shed 7 bases and J shed 8 bases, with 17 bases lying between them. Germline loops: CDR1 SQVTM, CDR2 ANQGSEA. The CDR3 loop is CSGVGGPTGYTF. CDR3 nucleotides: TGCAGCGGGGTTGGGGGACCTACGGGCTACACCTTC.

The chain is built from TRBV7-6 and TRBJ1-1; a weak D match, TRBD1 (6 bases). The CDR3 runs 15 residues. V lost 4 bases, J lost 4 bases, and 16 bases lay in between. Germline V CDR1 and CDR2: SGHVS, FNYEAQ. The CDR3 region is CASSSRATGPTEAFF. For the CDR3, the DNA is TGTGCCAGCAGCTCCCGAGCCACAGGGCCCACTGAAGCTTTCTTT.

The chain has TRBV27 and TRBJ1-1; D gene uncertain. Trimming stripped 0 bases from V and 3 bases from J, with 11 bases between. Germline V CDR1 and CDR2: MNHEY, SMNVEV (reference sequence). The CDR3 consists of 15 residues. The DNA of the CDR3 is TGTGCCAGCAGTTTATCGACGGATAGATACACTGAAGCTTTCTTT. It specifies CASSLSTDRYTEAFF.

The chain carries TRBV7-2 and TRBJ2-7; TRBD2 is a possible D gene (6 bases). The CDR3 runs to 14 residues. Trimming took 2 bases from V and 3 from J, leaving 11 bases between them. The V gene's germline CDR1 is SGHTA and CDR2 FQGNSA. Written as DNA, the CDR3 is TGTGCCAGCAGCTTACTCAGCGGGCACTACGAGCAGTACTTC. Protein sequence: CASSLLSGHYEQYF.

The V gene is TRBV7-2, the J gene TRBJ2-7; 11 nucleotides line up with TRBD2. Germline V gene data show CDR1 as SGHTA and CDR2 as FQGNSA. The length of the CDR3 is 19 residues. V lost 0 bases and J lost 5; bases outside the gene matches: 15. DNA of the CDR3: TGTGCCAGCAGCTTAGCCCCTAGTGGGCTAGCGGGGGGTCTCAACGAGCAGTACTTC. The encoded protein is CASSLAPSGLAGGLNEQYF.

V and J are TRBV29-1 and TRBJ1-1, with D unclear. CDR3 size: 10 residues. Germline loops: CDR1 SQVTM, CDR2 ANQGSEA. V shed 4 bases and J shed 7 bases, with 7 bases lying between them. Written as DNA, the CDR3 is TGCAGCGTTGTCCAGTTTGAAGCTTTCTTT. The encoded protein is CSVVQFEAFF.

This chain joins TRBV29-1 and TRBJ1-3, with unresolved D. The CDR3 extends over 12 amino acids. Trimming took off 7 bases at V and 0 bases at J, with 7 bases between the two ends. Germline V gives CDR1 SQVTM, CDR2 ANQGSEA. DNA for the CDR3: TGCAGCGCCTTAAGCTCTGGAAACACCATATATTTT. Protein sequence: CSALSSGNTIYF. Full variable domain (remainder filled in from reference TRBV29-1 and TRBJ1-3): SAVISQKPSRDICQRGTSLTIQCQVDSQVTMMFWYRQQPGQSLTLIATANQGSEATYESGFVIDKFPISRPNLTFSTLTVSNMSPEDSSIYLCSALSSGNTIYFGEGSWLTVV.

This clone was detected a few times. The chain employs TRBV12-3 or TRBV12-4 and TRBJ1-2, with a weak D call TRBD1 (5 bases). The CDR3 runs 12 residues. V was pared by 4 bases and J by 3 bases, with 6 bases between. This chain's CDR3 is CASSWGDYGYTF. Written as DNA, the CDR3 is TGTGCCAGCAGTTGGGGGGACTATGGCTACACCTTC.

The chain recombines TRBV19 with TRBJ1-6; 7 nucleotides agree with TRBD1. The CDR3 contains 15 residues. J lost 10 bases, V lost 7 bases, and 13 bases had no gene match. Germline V gene data show CDR1 as LNHDA and CDR2 as SQIVND (reference sequence). In DNA, the CDR3 is TGTGCCAGTAACCCAGGAAGGGGGCTGCTGTCACCCCTCCACTTT. Translation gives CASNPGRGLLSPLHF.